This T cell receptor (beta chain) stems from a study of blood T cell repertoires in COVID-19 (dated by TCRdb to 2018 to 2020). With respect to the entire study: The collaborator samples originated in the United States, Italy and Spain and spanned the acute and convalescent phases of COVID-19. The material from the prospective study consisted of cDNA or gDNA derived from T cells, B-cell-depleted T cells, or PBMCs. Deeply sampled blood TCRbeta repertoires from subjects exposed to, actively infected with, or recovered from COVID-19 were included in the dataset. The repertoires were released in a freely available public database meant as a resource for research on the immune response to SARS-CoV-2. The samples were drawn from two sources: the first 160 participants of the ongoing ImmuneRACE study, and over 950 subjects contributed by 6 global collaborators. Sample metadata almost always included a de-identified subject ID, COVID-19 status, age in years and sex. Where HLA class I and class II types were available, the types were taken from metadata supplied by the sample provider, not from assay-based typing. Here is what the overall study found, with its caveats: The quantity of clinical and demographic metadata differed by source and by participant and was supplied without curation.

TCRbeta CDR3 regions were amplified from genomic DNA using the immunoSEQ Assay, a bias-controlled multiplex PCR. Concerning the study's data processing: The number of nucleated cells in each sample was estimated from the amplification of reference gene primers within the assay. Sequence reads were collapsed and filtered to measure the absolute abundance of every unique TCRbeta CDR3 rearrangement. Productive Simpson clonality was computed per sample as the square root of Simpson's diversity index over productive rearrangements. TCRdb mirrors the immuneACCESS table, restricted to in-frame sequences. Some clones are absent from its copies; in checked studies, under half trace to an unresolved V gene, and the reason for the others is unknown. The V and J calls and clone size were taken over from that table, and D and trimming were inferred from the DNA. The sample includes around 200,000 clones, with 75% to 90% observed a single time. The ten most abundant clones make up 6.5% to 8.5% of the sample.

Note on this clone: No antigen is known for it. The record has no base qualities; no much larger clone is one base away.

In Seattle, one collaborating source enrolled patients while the infection was active and tracked those patients longitudinally over the course of disease. Collaborating institutions collected whole blood in K2EDTA tubes following their own protocols. For TCRbeta analysis, collaborators shipped samples as frozen whole blood, isolated PBMCs, or DNA extracted from either of those sample types. This sequence originates from a middle-aged woman with COVID-19, enrolled during active disease. The sample comprised peripheral blood.

The DNA sequence reads TGTGCCAGTAGTAGCCGGTCCTACAATGAGCAGTTCTTC. This gives the protein CASSSRSYNEQFF. The chain uses TRBV19 and TRBJ2-1; the D gene is not confidently resolved. V gives up 4 bases and J gives up 1 base, and the segment between their germline ends measures 5 bases. The CDR3 measures 13 amino acids from cysteine to phenylalanine. The read is trimmed to its CDR3 DNA, 39 bases read in frame from base 1. In the germline V gene (reference sequence), CDR1 corresponds to LNHDA and CDR2 to SQIVND. Reference TRBV19 and TRBJ2-1 proteins supply the regions before and after the CDR3; the full variable domain is: DGGITQSPKYLFRKEGQNVTLSCEQNLNHDAMYWYRQDPGQGLRLIYYSQIVNDFQKGDIAEGYSVSREKKESFPLTVTSAQKNPTAFYLCASSSRSYNEQFFGPGTRLTVL.